The TCR beta chain under discussion was sequenced for a study of blood T cells in healthy people across ages. Trimming stripped 3 bases from V and 2 bases from J, with 12 bases between. Germline assignment: CDR1 MDHEN and CDR2 SYDVKM. The CDR3 totals 15 residues. A few counts support this clonotype. Sample-barcoded 5' priming and a J-beta primer mix drove a second PCR of 7 to 11 cycles. TCRdb recomputed calls from the 5' RACE reads with MiXCR, one row per CDR3 protein. This sample has about 800,000 distinct CDR3 sequences, with around 25% found just once. At least 5.5 micrograms of total RNA were extracted per sample. These same records also appear under a second study, on T cells of mothers and their children. In that study: Donation was provided by three healthy Caucasian mothers along with their six children. Using approximately 1.5 ug per 15 ul, all extracted RNA underwent cDNA synthesis.

J is TRBJ2-3 and V is TRBV28; a weak D match, TRBD1 (6 bases). The sample was blood. The TCR was taken from a boy younger than 18 in good health. Written as DNA, the CDR3 is TGTGCCAGCAGTTTCCTAGGGGGAGTCACAGATACGCAGTATTTT. Protein product: CASSFLGGVTDTQYF. The variable domain in full, completed from reference TRBV28 and TRBJ2-3, reads DVKVTQSSRYLVKRTGEKVFLECVQDMDHENMFWYRQDPGLGLRLIYFSYDVKMKEKGDIPEGYSVSREKKERFSLILESASTNQTSMYLCASSFLGGVTDTQYFGPGTRLTVL.